The present T cell receptor (beta chain) was sequenced within a study of T cells in Graves' hyperthyroidism and ophthalmopathy. Study-wide results and limits: Stable hyperthyroidism and ophthalmopathy were separated using 13 V-J signatures.

The V and J ends lost 3 bases and 4 bases respectively, with 15 bases between them. Germline CDR1 LNHDA, CDR2 SQIVND (reference sequence). The CDR3 is made up of 15 amino acids. Lactation, pregnancy, other autoimmune disease or uncontrolled infection led to exclusion of patients. Orbital computed tomography, thyroid ultrasound, serum thyroxine and TRAb, and clinical symptoms together informed the diagnoses. The investigators amplified TCR beta CDR3 regions from RNA transcripts. The HTBI set primed first-round TCR CDR3 RT-PCR. TCRdb called the multiplex PCR reads again in MiXCR, with one record for every CDR3 protein. The sample carries 650,000 to 800,000 distinct CDR3 sequences, roughly 46% recorded once. In the case of this clonotype: Its antigen is as yet unknown.

The genes are TRBV19 and TRBJ2-5, with a tentative D call TRBD2 (5 bases). This clonotype originated in an adult man with Graves' disease, either hyperthyroidism or ophthalmopathy (not recorded which). The sequenced sample consisted of peripheral blood or thyroid tissue (not recorded which). CDR3 sequence: CASSIDPGFGETQYF. CDR3 DNA: TGTGCCAGTAGTATTGATCCGGGGTTCGGAGAGACCCAGTACTTC.